The 23 T cell receptor beta chains below come from one sample, sequenced in a study of blood T cell repertoires in COVID-19. Here immunoSEQ multiplex PCR was the method, and the copy in TCRdb shows in-frame clones only, minus some. The sample lists roughly 360,000 clones, about 90% occurring once. The sequencing sample was made of PBMCs or T cells enriched from blood (not recorded which). The receptors originated from a man aged 30 to 45 who had recovered from COVID-19.

The rearrangement links TRBV5-1 to TRBJ2-3; D remains ambiguous. From germline, CDR1 is SGHRS and CDR2 YFSETQ. The CDR3 loop spans 13 amino acids. V shed 2 bases and J shed 3 bases, with 7 bases lying between them. The CDR3 DNA is TGCGCCAGCAGCTTTCCCCAGACAGATACGCAGTATTTT. Protein product: CASSFPQTDTQYF.

This clone was observed a single time. J is TRBJ1-6 and V is TRBV5-5; D remains unclear. The CDR3 totals 15 residues. Trimming left V 6 bases short and J 9 bases short, with 19 bases between. Germline CDR1 and CDR2: SGHKS and YYEKEE (reference sequence). The CDR3 loop is CASTSAPGSSSPLHF. The CDR3, as DNA: TGTGCCAGCACTTCTGCCCCCGGGAGTTCTTCACCCCTCCACTTT.

In DNA form, the CDR3 reads TGTGCCAGCTCACCAGCAGGGATCAATTCACCCCTCCACTTT. Translated: CASSPAGINSPLHF. This rearrangement joins TRBV18 to TRBJ1-6; perhaps TRBD1 as D (5 bases). Germline V gene lookup returns CDR1 KGHSH and CDR2 LQKENI. Between the trimmed V and J ends, which lost 2 bases and 7 bases, there was a span of 9 bases. The CDR3 is 14 residues long.

This clone was recorded a few times. The chain combines TRBV5-1 with TRBJ1-5; 8 bases align to TRBD1. CDR3 length: 15 amino acids. The germline V gene has CDR1 SGHRS and CDR2 YFSETQ. The ends lost 0 bases at V and 8 bases at J; junction bases unmatched: 7. CDR3 amino acids: CASSLGGQGREPQHF. The CDR3 DNA follows: TGCGCCAGCAGCTTGGGAGGACAGGGTCGGGAGCCCCAGCATTTT.

The V gene is TRBV5-1, the J gene TRBJ2-3; 7 nucleotides match TRBD2. V lost 3 bases, J lost 0 bases, and 1 base stayed unmatched. Germline V gene data show CDR1 as SGHRS and CDR2 as YFSETQ. The CDR3 spans 14 residues. The CDR3 coding sequence is TGCGCCAGCAGCTCTAGCGGTAGCACAGATACGCAGTATTTT. Its translation: CASSSSGSTDTQYF. The variable domain in full, completed from reference TRBV5-1 and TRBJ2-3, reads KAGVTQTPRYLIKTRGQQVTLSCSPISGHRSVSWYQQTPGQGLQFLFEYFSETQRNKGNFPGRFSGRQFSNSRSEMNVSTLELGDSALYLCASSSSGSTDTQYFGPGTRLTVL.

Note on this clone: Other nucleotide sequences from this sample produce the same CDR3. The V gene is TRBV7-9, the J gene TRBJ1-2; D possibly corresponds to TRBD1 (6 bases). The length of the CDR3 is 14 residues. The germline V gene encodes CDR1 SEHNR and CDR2 FQNEAQ (reference sequence). The V gene lost 3 bases and the J gene lost 2 bases, with 10 bases spanning the gap. CDR3 region: CASSLGQGNYGYTF. The CDR3 bases are TGTGCCAGCAGCTTGGGGCAGGGGAACTATGGCTACACCTTC. The entire variable domain, with the rest obtained from reference TRBV7-9 and TRBJ1-2, is as follows: DTGVSQNPRHKITKRGQNVTFRCDPISEHNRLYWYRQTLGQGPEFLTYFQNEAQLEKSRLLSDRFSAERPKGSFSTLEIQRTEQGDSAMYLCASSLGQGNYGYTFGSGTRLTVV.

This sequence joins TRBV7-6 and TRBJ2-1, with 7 bases fitting TRBD1. The V gene end was trimmed by 2 bases and the J gene end by 2 bases; junction bases not matched to a gene: 6. The CDR3 totals 16 residues. Germline V gives CDR1 SGHVS, CDR2 FNYEAQ. DNA of the CDR3: TGTGCCAGCAGCTTAATAGGGACAGCTACCTACAATGAGCAGTTCTTC. Translated: CASSLIGTATYNEQFF.

This sequence joins TRBV10-3 and TRBJ1-2; 8 bases line up with TRBD1. Looked up from germline, CDR1 is ENHRY and CDR2 is SYGVKD. The junction had 11 bases not matched to a gene; V was cut back by 6 bases and J by 2 bases. This CDR3 has 16 residues. CDR3 DNA: TGTGCCATCAGGGGGGGGCAGGGGGCTGAAAACTATGGCTACACCTTC. This encodes CAIRGGQGAENYGYTF.

The count of this clone is one. This chain links TRBV13 with TRBJ1-1, with a possible D match to TRBD1 (5 bases). V lost 5 bases and J lost 0, with 16 bases in between. Germline loops: CDR1 PRHDT, CDR2 FYEKMQ (reference sequence). The CDR3 consists of 16 residues. The CDR3 nucleotides are TGTGCCAGCAGCGTCCGGGACTGGGGCATGAACACTGAAGCTTTCTTT. Its protein is CASSVRDWGMNTEAFF.

This chain links TRBV27 with TRBJ2-3; D is unclear. V lost 7 bases, J lost 0 bases, and 14 bases lay in between. The CDR3 contains 15 residues. In germline, CDR1 is MNHEY, CDR2 SMNVEV (reference sequence). CDR3 protein: CASTTARTSTDTQYF. The CDR3, as DNA: TGTGCCAGCACCACTGCCCGAACTAGCACAGATACGCAGTATTTT.

This sequence joins TRBV19 and TRBJ1-4; the D gene is possibly TRBD1 (5 bases). The CDR3 runs to 15 residues. CDR1 is LNHDA and CDR2 is SQIVND in the germline V gene (reference sequence). V shed 7 bases and J shed 4 bases, with 16 bases lying between them. CDR3 protein: CASNSLIQGNEKLFF. For the CDR3, the DNA is TGTGCCAGTAACTCTCTGATTCAGGGTAATGAAAAACTGTTTTTT. The full variable domain, with the rest looked up from reference TRBV19 and TRBJ1-4, is DGGITQSPKYLFRKEGQNVTLSCEQNLNHDAMYWYRQDPGQGLRLIYYSQIVNDFQKGDIAEGYSVSREKKESFPLTVTSAQKNPTAFYLCASNSLIQGNEKLFFGSGTQLSVL.

CDR3: CSASTGKTVQPQHF. The CDR3 nucleotides are TGCAGTGCTAGTACAGGGAAGACAGTACAGCCCCAGCATTTT. The chain links TRBV20-1 to TRBJ1-5; D is perhaps TRBD1 (6 bases). The CDR3 is made up of 14 amino acids. The germline gives CDR1 DFQATT, CDR2 SNEGSKA (reference sequence). V lost 3 bases and J 7 bases, leaving 16 bases between the germline ends.

The chain is built from TRBV7-2 and TRBJ2-5; 7 positions match TRBD1. In germline, CDR1 is SGHTA, CDR2 FQGNSA. V was clipped by 4 bases and J by 1 base; unmatched bases: 6. CDR3 length equals 15 residues. CDR3 in amino acids: CASSSATGPQETQYF. Written as DNA, the CDR3 is TGTGCCAGCAGCTCCGCGACAGGGCCCCAAGAGACCCAGTACTTC.

The chain couples TRBV5-6 to TRBJ2-5; 10 bases are a match to TRBD1. The CDR3 loop spans 14 amino acids. CDR1 and CDR2 from the germline V gene are SGHDT and YYEEEE. V gave up 3 bases and J gave up 1 base; unmatched junction bases: 0. CDR3 DNA: TGTGCCAGCAGCTGGACAGGGGGCCAAGAGACCCAGTACTTC. Its translation is CASSWTGGQETQYF. Based on the CDR3 plus reference TRBV5-6 and TRBJ2-5, the full variable domain is DAGVTQSPTHLIKTRGQQVTLRCSPKSGHDTVSWYQQALGQGPQFIFQYYEEEERQRGNFPDRFSGHQFPNYSSELNVNALLLGDSALYLCASSWTGGQETQYFGPGTRLLVL.

The V call is TRBV15, the J call TRBJ2-5, with 10 bases lining up with TRBD1. V gave up 1 base and J gave up 7 bases; unmatched junction bases: 6. The CDR3 has 15 residues. Looked up from germline, CDR1 is LNHNV and CDR2 is YYDKDF (reference sequence). CDR3 sequence (DNA): TGTGCCACCAGCAGAGTTTCAGGACAGGGGGGGACCCAGTACTTC. This sequence encodes CATSRVSGQGGTQYF.

The chain links TRBV12-5 to TRBJ1-4, with 10 bases that match TRBD1. The CDR3 spans 18 residues. With V trimmed by 0 bases and J by 2 bases, 6 bases remained unmatched. Germline CDR1 reads LGHNT; CDR2 reads FRNRAP. The CDR3 reads CASGLVMGQGFTNEKLFF. CDR3 nucleotide sequence: TGTGCTAGTGGTTTGGTAATGGGACAGGGGTTTACTAATGAAAAACTGTTTTTT.

This clone was observed a handful of times. This chain links TRBV19 with TRBJ1-2, with 10 bases that match TRBD1. This CDR3 contains 14 residues. The V gene end was trimmed by 5 bases and the J gene end by 4 bases; junction bases not matched to a gene: 4. CDR1 LNHDA and CDR2 SQIVND come from the germline V gene (reference sequence). This CDR3 is CASSFGQGVYGYTF. DNA for the CDR3: TGTGCCAGTAGTTTCGGACAGGGGGTCTATGGCTACACCTTC.

CDR3 region: CASSNSPGTGYAGANVLTF. The CDR3 coding sequence is TGTGCCAGCAGCAACAGTCCCGGGACAGGGTATGCCGGGGCCAACGTCCTGACTTTC. This chain joins TRBV7-2 and TRBJ2-6; 9 positions agree with TRBD1. With 5 bases clipped from V and 4 bases from J, the junction kept 15 bases outside the gene matches. Germline V gene data show CDR1 as SGHTA and CDR2 as FQGNSA. This CDR3 spans 19 amino acids.

The V and J genes are TRBV5-1 and TRBJ1-5; possibly TRBD1 for D (6 bases). Germline V gene data show CDR1 as SGHRS and CDR2 as YFSETQ. This CDR3 is built from 14 residues. The V gene lost 4 bases and the J gene lost 8 bases, with 16 bases spanning the gap. The CDR3 is CASSTSGAGEPQHF. The CDR3 nucleotides are TGCGCCAGCAGCACCTCAGGGGCCGGGGAGCCCCAGCATTTT. The whole variable domain, remainder taken from reference TRBV5-1 and TRBJ1-5, is KAGVTQTPRYLIKTRGQQVTLSCSPISGHRSVSWYQQTPGQGLQFLFEYFSETQRNKGNFPGRFSGRQFSNSRSEMNVSTLELGDSALYLCASSTSGAGEPQHFGDGTRLSIL.

The chain joins TRBV5-6 to TRBJ1-2, with 10 positions matching TRBD1. Germline assignment: CDR1 SGHDT and CDR2 YYEEEE. The CDR3 is 19 residues long. V lost 3 bases, J lost 7 bases, and 21 bases stayed unmatched. Written as DNA, the CDR3 is TGTGCCAGCAGCTCCTACCTATCGACGGGACAGGGGAAACGAAGTGGCTACACCTTC. Protein product: CASSSYLSTGQGKRSGYTF. The variable domain in full, completed from reference TRBV5-6 and TRBJ1-2, reads DAGVTQSPTHLIKTRGQQVTLRCSPKSGHDTVSWYQQALGQGPQFIFQYYEEEERQRGNFPDRFSGHQFPNYSSELNVNALLLGDSALYLCASSSYLSTGQGKRSGYTFGSGTRLTVV.

Worth noting for this clone: Other DNA sequences in the same sample also yield this CDR3. In nucleotides, the CDR3 is TGTGCCAGCAGTTTCGAGGGAGGCCAGCCCCAGCATTTT. It is translated as CASSFEGGQPQHF. The chain carries TRBV12-3 or TRBV12-4 and TRBJ1-5; no definite D call. This CDR3 is 13 amino acids long. V was cut by 3 bases and J by 7 bases, with 10 bases left in between.

The chain joins TRBV13 to TRBJ1-1, with a possible D match to TRBD1 (5 bases). The germline V gene has CDR1 PRHDT and CDR2 FYEKMQ (reference sequence). This CDR3 comprises 16 residues. Deletions cut 6 bases from V and 4 bases from J, with 21 bases between. The CDR3 DNA sequence: TGTGCCAGCAGGCACGGGGGTGTTGTTTTTGGCACTGAAGCTTTCTTT. Amino acids: CASRHGGVVFGTEAFF.

J is TRBJ2-1 and V is TRBV25-1, with TRBD2 as a possible D gene (5 bases). CDR1 and CDR2 from the germline V gene are MGHDK and SYGVNS. This CDR3 region has 13 residues. V gave up 6 bases and J gave up 4 bases, with 10 bases separating them. CDR3 nucleotide sequence: TGTGCCAGCAGCGCGGACTGGTACAATGAGCAGTTCTTC. Its translation: CASSADWYNEQFF.